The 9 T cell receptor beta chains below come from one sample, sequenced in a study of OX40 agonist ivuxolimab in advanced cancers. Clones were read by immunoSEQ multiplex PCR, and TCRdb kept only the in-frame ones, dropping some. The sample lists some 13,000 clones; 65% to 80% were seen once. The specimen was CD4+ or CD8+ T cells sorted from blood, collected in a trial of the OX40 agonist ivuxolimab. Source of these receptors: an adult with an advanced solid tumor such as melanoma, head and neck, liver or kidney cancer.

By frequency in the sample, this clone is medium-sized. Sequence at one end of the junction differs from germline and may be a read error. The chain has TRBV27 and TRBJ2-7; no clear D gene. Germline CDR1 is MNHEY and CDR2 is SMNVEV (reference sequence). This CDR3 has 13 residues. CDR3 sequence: CASSLSETSEQYF. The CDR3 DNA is TGTGCCAGCAGTCTATCCGAGACCTCCGAGCAGTACTTC.

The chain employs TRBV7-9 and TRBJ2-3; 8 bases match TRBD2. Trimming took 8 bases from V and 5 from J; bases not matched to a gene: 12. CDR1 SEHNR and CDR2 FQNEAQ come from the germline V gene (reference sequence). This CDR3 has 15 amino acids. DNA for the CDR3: TGTGCCAGCCGTCCACCGCGGGGGGCGGAAGATACGCAGTATTTT. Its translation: CASRPPRGAEDTQYF. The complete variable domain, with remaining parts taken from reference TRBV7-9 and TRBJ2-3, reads DTGVSQNPRHKITKRGQNVTFRCDPISEHNRLYWYRQTLGQGPEFLTYFQNEAQLEKSRLLSDRFSAERPKGSFSTLEIQRTEQGDSAMYLCASRPPRGAEDTQYFGPGTRLTVL.

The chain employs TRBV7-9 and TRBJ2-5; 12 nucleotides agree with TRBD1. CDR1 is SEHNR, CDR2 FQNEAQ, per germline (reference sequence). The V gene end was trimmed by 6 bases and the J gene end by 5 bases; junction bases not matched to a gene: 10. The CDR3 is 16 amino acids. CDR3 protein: CASRPRGTGGLETQYF. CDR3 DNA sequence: TGTGCCAGCAGGCCAAGGGGGACAGGGGGCTTGGAGACCCAGTACTTC. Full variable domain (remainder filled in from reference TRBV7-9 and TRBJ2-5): DTGVSQNPRHKITKRGQNVTFRCDPISEHNRLYWYRQTLGQGPEFLTYFQNEAQLEKSRLLSDRFSAERPKGSFSTLEIQRTEQGDSAMYLCASRPRGTGGLETQYFGPGTRLLVL.

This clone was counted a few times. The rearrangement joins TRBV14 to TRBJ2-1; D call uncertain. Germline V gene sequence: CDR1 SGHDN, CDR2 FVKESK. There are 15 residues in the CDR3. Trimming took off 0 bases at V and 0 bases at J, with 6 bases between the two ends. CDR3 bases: TGTGCCAGCAGCCAAGATCCAGCCTCCTACAATGAGCAGTTCTTC. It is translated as CASSQDPASYNEQFF.

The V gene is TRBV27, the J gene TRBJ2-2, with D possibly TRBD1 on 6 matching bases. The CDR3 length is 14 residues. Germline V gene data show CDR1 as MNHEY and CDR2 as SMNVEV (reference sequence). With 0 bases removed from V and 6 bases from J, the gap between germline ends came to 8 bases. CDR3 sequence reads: CASSLSQGSGELFF. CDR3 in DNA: TGTGCCAGCAGTTTATCACAGGGCTCCGGGGAGCTGTTTTTT.

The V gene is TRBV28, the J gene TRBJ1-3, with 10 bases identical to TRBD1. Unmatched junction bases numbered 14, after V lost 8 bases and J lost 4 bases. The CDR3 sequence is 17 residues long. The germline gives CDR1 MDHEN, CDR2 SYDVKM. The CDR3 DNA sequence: TGTGCCAGCTTTACGCGGGACAGGGGTCCTTCAGGAAACACCATATATTTT. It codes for CASFTRDRGPSGNTIYF.

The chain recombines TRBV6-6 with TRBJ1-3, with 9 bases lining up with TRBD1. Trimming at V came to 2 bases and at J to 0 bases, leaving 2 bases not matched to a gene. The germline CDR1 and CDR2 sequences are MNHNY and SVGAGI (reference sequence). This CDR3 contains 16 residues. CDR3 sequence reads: CASSYLDRGSGNTIYF. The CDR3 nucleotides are TGTGCCAGCAGTTACCTGGACAGGGGCTCTGGAAACACCATATATTTT.

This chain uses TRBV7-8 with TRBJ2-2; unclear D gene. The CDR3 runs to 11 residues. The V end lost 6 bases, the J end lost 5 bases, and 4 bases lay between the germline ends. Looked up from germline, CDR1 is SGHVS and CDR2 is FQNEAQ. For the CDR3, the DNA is TGTGCCAGCAGTCAAACCGGGGAGCTGTTTTTT. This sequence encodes CASSQTGELFF.

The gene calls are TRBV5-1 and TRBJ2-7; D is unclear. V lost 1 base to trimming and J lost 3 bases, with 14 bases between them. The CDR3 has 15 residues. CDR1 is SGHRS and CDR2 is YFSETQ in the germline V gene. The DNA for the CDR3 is TGCGCCAGCAGCTTGACGGGTTACAGTGACTACGAGCAGTACTTC. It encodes CASSLTGYSDYEQYF.